This is a list of T cell receptor beta chains from one sample in a study of cytomegalovirus exposure and HLA in healthy donors. TCRdb's copy holds only in-frame clones and misses some; the assay was immunoSEQ multiplex PCR. The sample contains 80,000 to 100,000 clones, approximately 78% of which appear only once. The source material was PBMCs. The source of these receptors is a man aged 40-49 years in good health and CMV-seronegative. The CDR3 runs from the conserved cysteine through the conserved F or W. A D gene is named only where the DNA matches it firmly. Expanded clones are given a class, and other clones once, few, many or no size at all.

D gene	clone size	V gene	J gene	CDR3 protein	CDR3 DNA
-	-	TRBV7-2	TRBJ2-3	CASSRGASTDTQYF	TGTGCCAGCAGCCGGGGGGCTAGCACAGATACGCAGTATTTT
-	few	TRBV9	TRBJ2-1	CASSTIIQAEQFF	TGTGCCAGCAGCACTATAATACAGGCTGAGCAGTTCTTC
TRBD2	few	TRBV2	TRBJ2-1	CASRGGEQFF	TGTGCCAGCCGGGGGGGTGAGCAGTTCTTC
-	-	TRBV2	TRBJ1-5	CASTPPGGGNQPQHF	TGTGCCAGCACCCCCCCGGGAGGCGGCAATCAGCCCCAGCATTTT
TRBD1	-	TRBV11-1	TRBJ2-7	CASSLTTGWGDIYEQYF	TGTGCCAGCAGCCTCACGACAGGGTGGGGAGATATTTACGAGCAGTACTTC
-	-	TRBV12-2	TRBJ2-3	CASRLVFCVATSGGENSDTQYF	TGTGCAAGTCGCTTAGTATTTTGTGTGGCGACTAGCGGGGGGGAAAATTCAGATACGCAGTATTTT
TRBD1	few	TRBV6-1	TRBJ2-3	CASSEKIQGASTDTQYF	TGTGCCAGCAGTGAGAAAATACAGGGGGCTAGCACAGATACGCAGTATTTT
-	once	TRBV21-1	TRBJ2-7	CASSRHADRVEGEQYF	TGTGCCAGCAGCAGGCACGCGGACAGGGTAGAAGGCGAGCAGTACTTC
-	-	TRBV6-1	TRBJ2-7	CASSPKSHYEQYF	TGTGCCAGCAGTCCCAAGAGCCACTACGAGCAGTACTTC
-	-	TRBV27	TRBJ1-5	CASSFRRGQPQHF	TGTGCCAGCAGTTTCCGGAGGGGTCAGCCCCAGCATTTT
-	-	TRBV28	TRBJ1-2	CASSFFGEDYGYTF	TGTGCCAGCAGCTTCTTCGGGGAGGACTATGGCTACACCTTC
TRBD2	-	TRBV15	TRBJ2-3	CATSRVIAGGADTQYF	TGTGCCACCAGCAGAGTGATAGCGGGGGGCGCAGATACGCAGTATTTT
TRBD1	once	TRBV7-9	TRBJ1-2	CASSGPGRAGGYGYTF	TGTGCCAGCAGCGGCCCGGGCCGGGCAGGGGGTTATGGCTACACCTTC
-	-	TRBV7-2	TRBJ1-5	CASSLANLGTPSSNQPQHF	TGTGCCAGCAGCTTAGCGAATCTCGGGACACCATCAAGCAATCAGCCCCAGCATTTT
TRBD1	-	TRBV6-5	TRBJ1-2	CASSYRDRAGYTF	TGTGCCAGCAGTTACCGGGACAGGGCTGGCTACACCTTC
-	-	TRBV5-1	TRBJ1-1	CASSSTGRAFF	TGCGCCAGCAGCTCGACAGGTCGTGCTTTCTTT
-	-	TRBV28	TRBJ1-2	CASSLTGNGYTF	TGTGCCAGCAGTTTAACGGGGAACGGCTACACCTTC
-	-	TRBV7-9	TRBJ2-7	CAGSAADGVQYEQYF	TGTGCCGGCAGCGCTGCGGACGGGGTTCAATACGAGCAGTACTTC
TRBD1	-	TRBV4-1	TRBJ2-7	CASSPADRDYEQYF	TGCGCCAGCAGCCCAGCTGACAGGGACTACGAGCAGTACTTC
TRBD1	-	TRBV5-4	TRBJ2-1	CASSGQGYNEQFF	TGTGCCAGCAGCGGACAGGGATACAATGAGCAGTTCTTC
TRBD1	-	TRBV30	TRBJ1-2	CAWSLTPGQTKKYYGYTF	TGTGCCTGGAGTTTGACACCGGGACAGACGAAAAAATACTATGGCTACACCTTC
-	-	TRBV11-2	TRBJ1-1	CASSFMEAMNTEAFF	TGTGCCAGCAGCTTCATGGAGGCTATGAACACTGAAGCTTTCTTT
TRBD2	-	TRBV6-1	TRBJ2-7	CASSDSPSGVREQYF	TGTGCCAGCAGTGACTCCCCTAGCGGGGTACGCGAGCAGTACTTC
-	-	TRBV2	TRBJ2-6	CASSEVEGISGANVLTF	TGTGCCAGCAGTGAAGTGGAGGGTATCTCTGGGGCCAACGTCCTGACTTTC
TRBD2	-	TRBV4-2	TRBJ2-7	CASSQDSGGSSYEQYF	TGTGCCAGCAGCCAAGATAGCGGCGGGAGCTCCTACGAGCAGTACTTC
-	-	TRBV19	TRBJ1-6	CASSISLGGNSPLHF	TGTGCCAGTAGTATCTCCCTGGGGGGGAATTCACCCCTCCACTTT
TRBD1	-	TRBV23-1	TRBJ1-3	CASSQSGDRGSSQTYDTIYF	TGCGCCAGCAGTCAATCGGGGGACAGGGGAAGTTCTCAAACGTATGACACCATATATTTT
TRBD1	large	TRBV5-1	TRBJ1-1	CASSRGQGRTEAFF	TGCGCCAGCAGCCGGGGACAGGGTAGAACTGAAGCTTTCTTT
-	-	TRBV29-1	TRBJ2-1	CSVGVGGSYNEQFF	TGCAGCGTGGGGGTGGGGGGCTCCTACAATGAGCAGTTCTTC
-	-	TRBV21-1	TRBJ1-3	CASSKGGRGRRGNTIYF	TGTGCCAGCAGCAAAGGAGGCAGGGGAAGAAGAGGAAACACCATATATTTT
TRBD2	-	TRBV5-1	TRBJ2-1	CASSLGGSGGQNEQFF	TGCGCCAGCAGCTTGGGGGGTAGCGGGGGGCAAAATGAGCAGTTCTTC
-	once	TRBV29-1	TRBJ2-2	CSATYTGELFF	TGCAGCGCCACATACACCGGGGAGCTGTTTTTT
TRBD1	-	TRBV11-2	TRBJ1-6	CASSLDVPGGWNSPLHF	TGTGCCAGCAGCTTAGATGTCCCAGGGGGCTGGAATTCACCCCTCCACTTT
-	once	TRBV30	TRBJ1-5	CAWSVSDSRNQPQHF	TGTGCCTGGAGTGTTTCCGACAGTCGCAATCAGCCCCAGCATTTT
TRBD1	few	TRBV18	TRBJ2-1	CASSPQGALDEQFF	TGTGCCAGCTCACCTCAGGGGGCGTTGGATGAGCAGTTCTTC
-	-	TRBV2	TRBJ2-3	CASSEDSRTDTQYF	TGTGCCAGCAGTGAAGACAGCCGAACAGATACGCAGTATTTT
TRBD1	-	TRBV2	TRBJ2-5	CASSSQDRVRETQYF	TGTGCCAGCAGCTCCCAGGACAGGGTCCGGGAGACCCAGTACTTC
-	-	TRBV7-8	TRBJ1-4	CASTEGVGGSGEKLFF	TGTGCCAGCACCGAAGGTGTGGGGGGTTCCGGCGAAAAACTGTTTTTT
-	-	TRBV11-2	TRBJ1-1	CASSARNTEAFF	TGTGCCAGCAGTGCGAGGAACACTGAAGCTTTCTTT
TRBD2	-	TRBV4-1	TRBJ2-7	CASSVAGDYEQYF	TGCGCCAGCAGCGTAGCGGGGGACTACGAGCAGTACTTC
-	few	TRBV19	TRBJ2-7	CASSISVRSYEQYF	TGTGCCAGTAGTATTTCCGTCAGGTCCTACGAGCAGTACTTC
TRBD2	once	TRBV6-5	TRBJ2-5	CASSSIAGPQETQYF	TGTGCCAGCAGTTCCATAGCGGGGCCTCAAGAGACCCAGTACTTC
-	-	TRBV6-6	TRBJ1-1	CASSQQGDTEAFF	TGTGCCAGCAGTCAACAGGGTGACACTGAAGCTTTCTTT
-	-	TRBV2	TRBJ1-4	CASSGLASGGLFF	TGTGCCAGCAGTGGCCTCGCCAGCGGCGGACTGTTTTTT
-	-	TRBV5-4	TRBJ1-5	CASSPGLEGPQHF	TGTGCCAGCAGCCCGGGTCTCGAGGGGCCCCAGCATTTT
-	-	TRBV6-5	TRBJ1-6	CASRTAGNGSPLHF	TGTGCCAGCAGAACCGCGGGGAATGGTTCACCCCTCCACTTT
-	-	TRBV5-6	TRBJ1-1	CASSLDGKPEAFF	TGTGCCAGCAGCTTGGACGGGAAGCCTGAAGCTTTCTTT
-	-	TRBV29-1	TRBJ1-5	CSVEGGFGQPQHF	TGCAGCGTTGAAGGAGGGTTTGGTCAGCCCCAGCATTTT
-	-	TRBV7-3	TRBJ1-2	CASSRTGVDYGYTF	TGTGCCAGCAGCCGTACCGGGGTAGACTATGGCTACACCTTC
TRBD1	-	TRBV28	TRBJ2-7	CASSPPDRDSYEQYF	TGTGCCAGCAGTCCCCCGGACAGGGACTCCTACGAGCAGTACTTC
-	-	TRBV5-1	TRBJ2-7	CASSPLGGATYEQYF	TGCGCCAGCAGCCCCCTAGGGGGGGCCACCTACGAGCAGTACTTC
TRBD2	-	TRBV5-1	TRBJ2-1	CASSLEILATEQFF	TGCGCCAGCAGCTTGGAAATACTAGCGACGGAGCAGTTCTTC
-	-	TRBV15	TRBJ2-2	CATSRLQFTGELFF	TGTGCCACCAGCAGGTTGCAGTTCACCGGGGAGCTGTTTTTT
-	-	TRBV5-5	TRBJ1-4	CVSSRDATNEKLFF	TGTGTCAGCAGCAGAGATGCAACTAATGAAAAACTGTTTTTT
TRBD2	-	TRBV7-9	TRBJ2-7	CASRPLLGLAVAYEQYF	TGTGCCAGCAGGCCCCTGCTGGGACTAGCGGTCGCCTACGAGCAGTACTTC